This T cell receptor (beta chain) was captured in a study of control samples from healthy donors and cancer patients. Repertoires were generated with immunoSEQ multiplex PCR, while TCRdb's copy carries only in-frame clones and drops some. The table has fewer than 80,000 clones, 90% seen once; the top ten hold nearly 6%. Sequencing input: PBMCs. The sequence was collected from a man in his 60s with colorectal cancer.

The CDR3 spells CAISESDPRDRPQHF. Here the CDR3 DNA reads TGTGCCATCAGTGAGTCGGATCCCAGGGACAGGCCCCAGCATTTT. The chain has TRBV10-3 and TRBJ1-5; the match to TRBD1 covers 7 bases. The germline CDR1 and CDR2 sequences are ENHRY and SYGVKD. This CDR3 has 15 residues. V dropped 0 bases and J dropped 9; count of bases not matched to a gene: 8.